This T cell receptor (beta chain) appears in the sequencing data of a study of T cells in Graves' hyperthyroidism and ophthalmopathy. Findings and limits, study-wide: Blood shared most expanded thyroid clonotypes above 0.001.

Graves' hyperthyroidism is called stable when ophthalmopathy does not progress within 18 months. Uncontrolled infection, other autoimmune disease, pregnancy or lactation led to exclusion. The PBMCs were taken from approximately 9 ml of fresh peripheral blood. On this clonotype: What it recognizes is unknown. Since no conserved phenylalanine or tryptophan closes the CDR3, a read error is the likely cause.

Amplification of TCR beta CDR3 regions used RNA as the template. In the first-round RT-PCR of the TCR CDR3, the HTBI primer set was used. Using its own MiXCR run on the multiplex PCR reads, TCRdb lists one record per CDR3 protein. The repertoire holds 750,000 to 950,000 distinct CDR3 sequences, with 35% to 40% as singletons. The CDR3 is 15 residues long. V lost 2 bases to trimming and J lost 0 bases, with 6 bases between them. The germline CDR1 and CDR2 sequences are SGDLS and YYNGEE. This clonotype was sampled from a man in his late teens or twenties with Graves' hyperthyroidism. The chain carries TRBV9 and TRBJ2-6; D remains ambiguous. Sequencing was carried out using blood. The CDR3 region has the DNA TGTGCCAGCAGCGTTACAAGCTCTGGGGCCAACGTCCTGACTCCA. Residues: CASSVTSSGANVLTP.